The rows below give T cell receptor beta chains drawn from one sample of a study of shared clonotypes between healthy human individuals. Sequencing used immunoSEQ multiplex PCR; TCRdb keeps in-frame clones, though not all of them. Of a few hundred thousand clones listed, approximately 97% are singletons. What was sequenced was naive CD4+ T cells sorted from blood. The receptors originated from a woman aged 25 to 39 in good health. The CDR3 runs from the conserved cysteine through the conserved F or W. A D gene is named only where the DNA matches it firmly. Size values are once, few and many counts, or a class for expanded clones, and some rows have none.

J,size,V,D,DNA,CDR3
TRBJ1-1,NA,TRBV27,TRBD1,TGTGCCAGCAGGACAGATCACCGGGACAGACAGAACACTGAAGCTTTCTTT,CASRTDHRDRQNTEAFF
TRBJ2-7,NA,TRBV29-1,NA,TGCAGCGTTGAAGTACAAATCGAGCAGTACTTC,CSVEVQIEQYF
TRBJ1-2,NA,TRBV5-1,NA,TGCGCCAGCAGCTTGGGGAGTGCGGTAACGTATGGCTACACCTTC,CASSLGSAVTYGYTF
TRBJ2-3,NA,TRBV10-1,NA,TGCGCCAGCAGTGATCGCAGCACAGATACGCAGTATTTT,CASSDRSTDTQYF
TRBJ1-2,NA,TRBV19,NA,TGTGCCAGTAGACCCCGTGGGGCAGGCTATGGCTACACCTTC,CASRPRGAGYGYTF
TRBJ2-7,NA,TRBV27,NA,TGTGCCAGCAGTTTATCGGGCAGGGACGAGCAGTACTTC,CASSLSGRDEQYF
TRBJ2-5,NA,TRBV9,TRBD1,TGTGCCAGCAGCCCAGGGACAGGGCGTGTATGGGAGACCCAGTACTTC,CASSPGTGRVWETQYF
TRBJ2-3,once,TRBV28,NA,TGTGCCAGCAGTTTTTGGGACCGGGTAACGGATACGCAGTATTTT,CASSFWDRVTDTQYF
TRBJ2-5,NA,TRBV30,TRBD2,TGTGCCTGGAGTGTTCCCGGAGTGGGAGGGCGAGAGACCCAGTACTTC,CAWSVPGVGGRETQYF
TRBJ1-1,NA,TRBV20-1,TRBD1,TGCAGTGAACAGGGGGCAATTGAAGCTTTCTTT,CSEQGAIEAFF
TRBJ1-2,NA,TRBV9,TRBD1,TGTGCCAGCGGAATGGGGGACAGGGGTCGCGGCTATGGCTACACCTTC,CASGMGDRGRGYGYTF
TRBJ1-1,NA,TRBV10-3,NA,TGTGCCATCAGTGATCCGGGGCCCAACACTGAAGCTTTCTTT,CAISDPGPNTEAFF
TRBJ1-4,NA,TRBV29-1,NA,TGCAGCGTTGAGCCAGCGGACAATGAAAAACTGTTTTTT,CSVEPADNEKLFF
TRBJ1-3,NA,TRBV5-1,TRBD1,TGCGCCAGCAGCTTTGGACAGGGGGACCCAAACACCATATATTTT,CASSFGQGDPNTIYF
TRBJ1-2,NA,TRBV6-1,NA,TGTGCCAGCAGTGACAACAGATTGGGCTACACCTTC,CASSDNRLGYTF
TRBJ2-4,NA,TRBV27,TRBD1,TGTGCCAGCAGTCCCCGACAGGGTAGAAACATTCAGTACTTC,CASSPRQGRNIQYF
TRBJ2-5,NA,TRBV28,NA,TGTGCCAGCAGTCCGCAGGCCCAATCTGTCCTCCCGTACTTC,CASSPQAQSVLPYF
TRBJ2-2,NA,TRBV30,NA,TGTGCCTGGAGTGTAGGAAGGGTGGCTCCGAACACCGGGGAGCTGTTTTTT,CAWSVGRVAPNTGELFF
TRBJ2-1,NA,TRBV28,NA,TGTGCCAGCAGTTCATCTAGGGTTGAGCAGTTCTTC,CASSSSRVEQFF
TRBJ2-3,NA,TRBV9,NA,TGTGCCAGCAGCGGGAGGCCCGGGGATACGCAGTATTTT,CASSGRPGDTQYF
TRBJ1-1,NA,TRBV10-3,TRBD1,TGTGCCGCTACGGGACAGTTGAACACTGAAGCTTTCTTT,CAATGQLNTEAFF
TRBJ2-7,once,TRBV27,TRBD2,TGTGCCAGCAGTTTCGGGGGGACTTTTCCCTACGAGCAGTACTTC,CASSFGGTFPYEQYF
TRBJ1-1,NA,TRBV5-6,NA,TGTGCCAGCAGCAGGATGGAGGGGGTAATTGAAGCTTTCTTT,CASSRMEGVIEAFF
TRBJ2-7,NA,TRBV9,NA,TGTGCCAGCAACCAGGGGCTCCGTGGGACCTACGAGCAGTACTTC,CASNQGLRGTYEQYF
TRBJ2-7,NA,TRBV11-2,NA,TGTGCCAGCAGCTTAGTACGCATTAGCTCCTACGAGCAGTACTTC,CASSLVRISSYEQYF
TRBJ2-1,NA,TRBV4-1,TRBD2,TGCGCCAGCAGCCAAGAGCGGCTAGCGGGAGTCAATGAGCAGTTCTTC,CASSQERLAGVNEQFF
TRBJ2-3,few,TRBV7-8,TRBD2,TGTGCCAGCAGCTCGGGACTAGCGGGAGGGAGCACAGATACGCAGTATTTT,CASSSGLAGGSTDTQYF
TRBJ2-5,NA,TRBV5-1,NA,TGCGCCAGCAGGCGAGGAGTCCAAGAGACCCAGTACTTC,CASRRGVQETQYF
TRBJ2-7,NA,TRBV2,NA,TGTGCCAGCAGTGACAACGGGTACGAGCAGTACTTC,CASSDNGYEQYF